These 21 T cell receptor beta chains were sequenced from one sample in a study of regulatory dendritic cells for organ transplantation. Sequenced by immunoSEQ multiplex PCR; TCRdb stores in-frame clones only, minus some. Of 30,000 or so clones in the sample, approximately 86% are singletons; the top ten hold approximately 0.4%. Source material: naive CD8+ T cells from blood. Subset given: CD45RA+ naive T cells. These receptors all come from a human donor in good health.

The CDR3 reads CASSAPSAGGPGANVLTF. In nucleotides, the CDR3 is TGTGCCAGCAGCGCCCCCTCAGCGGGGGGGCCTGGGGCCAACGTCCTGACTTTC. The rearrangement uses TRBV9 and TRBJ2-6, with 10 bases fitting TRBD2. The junction had 8 bases not matched to a gene; V was cut back by 3 bases and J by 2 bases. From germline, CDR1 is SGDLS and CDR2 YYNGEE. There are 18 residues in the CDR3.

The chain employs TRBV7-2 and TRBJ2-3, with TRBD1 identical over 10 bases. The CDR3 consists of 14 residues. CDR1 is SGHTA and CDR2 is FQGNSA in the germline V gene. Germline trimming cut 4 bases from V and 4 bases from J; bases unmatched to any gene: 2. The CDR3 protein is CASSSGQGADTQYF. The CDR3 nucleotides are TGTGCCAGCAGCTCAGGACAGGGGGCAGATACGCAGTATTTT.

V and J are TRBV19 and TRBJ1-5, with D possibly being TRBD1 (6 bases). Germline CDR1 reads LNHDA; CDR2 reads SQIVND (reference sequence). This CDR3 comprises 13 residues. V was trimmed by 6 bases and J by 3 bases, leaving 9 bases between them. CDR3 in amino acids: CASRPGANQPQHF. CDR3 nucleotides: TGTGCCAGTAGACCAGGGGCCAATCAGCCCCAGCATTTT.

The CDR3 region is CASSDSNRDSNQPQHF. In DNA, the CDR3 is TGTGCCAGCAGTGATTCCAACAGGGATAGCAATCAGCCCCAGCATTTT. V and J are TRBV6-1 and TRBJ1-5; weak D call: TRBD1 (6 bases). CDR1 and CDR2 from the germline V gene are MNHNS and SASEGT. Trimming shortened V by 3 bases and J by 0 bases, and 12 bases separated the two germline ends. This CDR3 contains 16 residues.

The CDR3 loop reads CASSIMTGAANTEAFF. The DNA for the CDR3 is TGTGCCAGTAGTATAATGACAGGGGCGGCGAACACTGAAGCTTTCTTT. V and J are TRBV19 and TRBJ1-1, with 8 positions matching TRBD1. Germline-derived CDR1 and CDR2 are LNHDA and SQIVND (reference sequence). V gave up 2 bases and J gave up 1 base; unmatched junction bases: 6. This CDR3 is 16 amino acids long.

The chain uses TRBV10-3 and TRBJ1-5; 7 bases map to TRBD1. This CDR3 is 16 amino acids long. V was clipped by 2 bases and J by 4 bases; unmatched bases: 8. CDR1 and CDR2 (germline): ENHRY, SYGVKD. This chain's CDR3 is CAISESPGQKNQPQHF. CDR3 DNA sequence: TGTGCCATCAGTGAGAGTCCGGGACAGAAGAATCAGCCCCAGCATTTT.

As to this clone: The sample carries other DNA sequences with the same CDR3. CDR3 protein: CASSLSGEQFF. The CDR3 region has the DNA TGTGCCAGCAGCTTATCGGGTGAGCAGTTCTTC. V and J are TRBV7-9 and TRBJ2-1, with D unclear. The CDR3 is 11 residues long. The germline V gene encodes CDR1 SEHNR and CDR2 FQNEAQ (reference sequence). V was shortened by 2 bases and J by 9 bases, with 5 bases between the two germline ends.

The V and J genes are TRBV6-5 and TRBJ2-1; D may be TRBD1 (6 bases). Germline V gene lookup returns CDR1 MNHEY and CDR2 SVGAGI. Trimming took 2 bases from V and 7 from J, leaving 9 bases between them. The CDR3 consists of 13 residues. Written as DNA, the CDR3 is TGTGCCAGCAGTTACGGACAGAGAAATGAGCAGTTCTTC. Amino acids: CASSYGQRNEQFF.

This clone was seen a few times. The chain is built from TRBV4-1 and TRBJ1-1; a possible D gene is TRBD1 (6 bases). The ends were cut back, 0 bases at V and 6 bases at J, with 11 bases in the middle. This CDR3 region has 14 residues. Looked up from germline, CDR1 is MGHRA and CDR2 is YSYEKL. CDR3 nucleotide sequence: TGCGCCAGCAGCCAAGAAAGGGGGATGCCTGAAGCTTTCTTT. It translates to CASSQERGMPEAFF.

CDR3 in amino acids: CASSYQVAGSYEQYF. The CDR3 DNA reads as TGTGCCAGCAGTTACCAGGTAGCGGGCTCCTACGAGCAGTACTTC. This chain links TRBV6-5 with TRBJ2-7, with 7 bases that match TRBD2. Trimming at V came to 2 bases and at J to 0 bases, leaving 4 bases not matched to a gene. The CDR3 is made up of 15 amino acids. Germline CDR1 and CDR2: MNHEY and SVGAGI.

V gene TRBV9 combines with J gene TRBJ2-6; possibly TRBD2 for D (6 bases). The V end was cut by 7 bases, the J end by 0 bases, with 11 bases between. Germline loops: CDR1 SGDLS, CDR2 YYNGEE. The CDR3 is 15 residues long. CDR3 amino acids: CASGAGNSGANVLTF. The CDR3 DNA sequence: TGTGCCAGCGGCGCGGGGAACTCTGGGGCCAACGTCCTGACTTTC.

This clone was seen a single time. The chain recombines TRBV23-1 with TRBJ2-7, with unresolved D. TRBV23-1 is an ORF, with its function uncertain. V lost 10 bases, J lost 3 bases, and 16 bases lay in between. The CDR3 consists of 13 residues. Here the CDR3 reads CATQASSYYEQYF. CDR3 nucleotide sequence: TGCGCCACCCAAGCGAGCAGTTACTACGAGCAGTACTTC.

This chain joins TRBV7-7 and TRBJ2-3; 8 nucleotides align to TRBD2. The J segment lost 5 bases and the V segment lost 2 bases, leaving 3 bases of the junction unmatched. The CDR3 has 14 amino acids. CDR1 is SSHAT, CDR2 FNYEAQ, per germline (reference sequence). CDR3 amino acids: CASSLYGGEDTQYF. The DNA of the CDR3 is TGTGCCAGCAGCTTATACGGGGGGGAAGATACGCAGTATTTT.

The gene calls are TRBV27 and TRBJ1-2; TRBD1 might be the D (5 bases). The CDR3 loop spans 14 amino acids. The germline CDR1 and CDR2 sequences are MNHEY and SMNVEV (reference sequence). V lost 1 base and J 6 bases, leaving 12 bases between the germline ends. In DNA, the CDR3 is TGTGCCAGCAGTTTATTCCCGCAGGGCCATGGCTACACCTTC. It encodes CASSLFPQGHGYTF.

Here the CDR3 DNA reads TGCGCCAGCGGTAGGGACAACTCCTACGAGCAGTACTTC. Its protein is CASGRDNSYEQYF. The gene calls are TRBV5-1 and TRBJ2-7; D is possibly TRBD1 (6 bases). V was pared by 7 bases and J by 0 bases, with 11 bases between. The CDR3 is 13 residues long. The germline CDR1 and CDR2 sequences are SGHRS and YFSETQ.

The gene calls are TRBV6-1 and TRBJ1-6; D unclear. This CDR3 spans 14 amino acids. Germline lookup yields CDR1 MNHNS and CDR2 SASEGT. Trimming cost V 8 bases and J 7 bases, with 15 bases left between them. CDR3 nucleotide sequence: TGTGCCAGCGTAGGGCTAGCGTCGAATTCACCCCTCCACTTT. It specifies CASVGLASNSPLHF.

The chain combines TRBV4-1 with TRBJ2-7, with D tentatively TRBD1 (5 bases). Trimming cost V 1 base and J 2 bases, with 12 bases left between them. Looked up from germline, CDR1 is MGHRA and CDR2 is YSYEKL. This CDR3 has 15 residues. CDR3: CASSQGTRIAYEQYF. In DNA, the CDR3 is TGCGCCAGCAGCCAAGGGACAAGGATTGCCTACGAGCAGTACTTC.

The V gene is TRBV9, the J gene TRBJ2-7, with D perhaps TRBD2 (5 bases). This CDR3 is 16 amino acids long. Between the trimmed V and J ends, which lost 2 bases and 9 bases, there was a span of 24 bases. Germline V lookup: CDR1 SGDLS, CDR2 YYNGEE. The CDR3: CASSVSWRLGPGVQYF. The CDR3, as DNA: TGTGCCAGCAGCGTTTCATGGAGGTTAGGGCCTGGGGTGCAGTACTTC.

This chain connects TRBV11-3 to TRBJ2-7; 7 bases map to TRBD1. J was trimmed by 1 base and V by 4 bases; bases with no gene match: 10. This CDR3 region has 16 residues. Germline V gene data show CDR1 as SGHNT and CDR2 as YENEEA. CDR3 loop: CASSSSFETGSYEQYF. Written as DNA, the CDR3 is TGTGCCAGCAGCTCAAGCTTCGAGACAGGGTCCTACGAGCAGTACTTC. Full variable domain (rest looked up from reference TRBV11-3 and TRBJ2-7): EAGVVQSPRYKIIEKKQPVAFWCNPISGHNTLYWYLQNLGQGPELLIRYENEEAVDDSQLPKDRFSAERLKGVDSTLKIQPAELGDSAVYLCASSSSFETGSYEQYFGPGTRLTVT.

The chain links TRBV7-8 to TRBJ1-1; possibly TRBD1 for D (6 bases). The V end was cut by 5 bases, the J end by 11 bases, with 15 bases between. Germline V gene data show CDR1 as SGHVS and CDR2 as FQNEAQ. This CDR3 has 12 amino acids. The CDR3 sequence: CASSQQGFRAFF. DNA of the CDR3: TGTGCCAGCAGCCAACAGGGTTTCAGGGCTTTCTTT.

This clone was detected a few times. The genes are TRBV9 and TRBJ1-2, with 10 nucleotides matching TRBD1. The CDR3 loop spans 14 amino acids. V trimming: 0 bases; J trimming: 7 bases; junction bases outside the gene matches: 3. Germline CDR1 is SGDLS and CDR2 is YYNGEE. The chain's CDR3 is CASSVGQGATGYTF. Here the CDR3 DNA reads TGTGCCAGCAGCGTAGGACAGGGGGCCACTGGCTACACCTTC.